This T cell receptor (beta chain) appears in the sequencing data of a study of control samples from healthy donors and cancer patients. Only in-frame clones appear in the TCRdb table, and some are missing; sequencing was by immunoSEQ multiplex PCR. This sample has tens of thousands of clones; about 82% occur once, and the top ten carry around 20%. Germline CDR1 reads DFQATT; CDR2 reads SNEGSKA (reference sequence). V lost 3 bases to trimming and J lost 0 bases; unmatched junction nucleotides: 7. This CDR3 has 16 residues. This clone has just a few counts. The TCR comes from a man aged 25 to 40 in good health. V usage is TRBV20-1 and J usage is TRBJ2-1, with 8 bases fitting TRBD2. The sequenced material came from blood. The CDR3 loop is CSASLPSGYSYNEQFF. In nucleotides, the CDR3 is TGCAGTGCTAGTTTGCCTAGCGGGTACTCCTACAATGAGCAGTTCTTC.